This entry is about one T cell receptor (beta chain). Sequencing was performed with immunoSEQ multiplex PCR; in TCRdb, only in-frame clones are kept and a portion is missing. Here the sample spans a few hundred thousand clones, 80% to 90% being singletons. The germline gives CDR1 MNHEY, CDR2 SVGAGI. The CDR3 is made up of 14 amino acids. V dropped 6 bases and J dropped 7; count of bases not matched to a gene: 7. The sample belongs to a study of blood T cell repertoires in COVID-19. Study context: Spain, Italy and the United States supplied samples that represented acute and convalescent COVID-19.

This clonotype was obtained from a man aged 25-40 years who had recovered from COVID-19. The sample comprised PBMCs or T cells enriched from blood (not recorded which). The V call is TRBV6-5, the J call TRBJ1-4, with 8 bases that match TRBD1. CDR3 sequence reads: CASSNRGETEKLFF. As DNA, the CDR3 is TGTGCCAGCAGCAACAGGGGGGAAACTGAAAAACTGTTTTTT.